Each of the 29 T cell receptor beta chains below was sequenced from the same sample in a study of monozygotic twins with inflammatory bowel disease. For each CDR3 protein, TCRdb gives one entry from its re-call of the 5' RACE reads, without DNA. The listing contains just over 300,000 distinct CDR3 sequences. Material for sequencing was blood. The receptors were gathered from a human donor with ulcerative colitis or Crohn's disease, or a healthy co-twin of an affected twin (not recorded which).

This chain uses TRBV6-6 with TRBJ2-7; TCRdb reports TRBD1, a call that lacks DNA to check it against. CDR3 length: 13 amino acids. Germline CDR1 MNHNY, CDR2 SVGAGI (reference sequence). The CDR3 here is CASAQVTGNEQYF.

The genes are TRBV12-3 or TRBV12-4 and TRBJ1-6. The length of the CDR3 is 15 residues. CDR3 loop: CASSFLFEVNSPLHF.

The CDR3 region is CASSYSDSGNTIYF. V gene TRBV6-6 combines with J gene TRBJ1-3. The CDR3 runs 14 residues. CDR1 and CDR2 (germline): MNHNY, SVGAGI (reference sequence).

The V and J genes are TRBV15 and TRBJ2-7. CDR3 length: 12 residues. Germline V gives CDR1 LNHNV, CDR2 YYDKDF (reference sequence). CDR3 residues: CATSRDHRSVYF. The full variable domain, its missing parts supplied by reference TRBV15 and TRBJ2-7, is DAMVIQNPRYQVTQFGKPVTLSCSQTLNHNVMYWYQQKSSQAPKLLFHYYDKDFNNEADTPDNFQSRRPNTSFCFLDIRSPGLGDTAMYLCATSRDHRSVYFGPGTRLTVT.

The chain couples TRBV12-3 or TRBV12-4 to TRBJ2-5; there is no DNA to check the TCRdb D call of TRBD2. CDR3 size: 20 residues. CDR3 protein: CASSQFVTSGILGSPETQYF.

V is TRBV20-1 and J is TRBJ2-7; the TRBD2 assignment by TCRdb is unverifiable without DNA. CDR3 size: 16 residues. Germline-derived CDR1 and CDR2 are DFQATT and SNEGSKA (reference sequence). CDR3 residues: CSARSLGTSRDYEQYF.

The chain joins TRBV18 to TRBJ2-3. The CDR3 is made up of 14 amino acids. Germline V gene lookup returns CDR1 KGHSH and CDR2 LQKENI. The CDR3 loop reads CASSPVASTDTQYF.

The chain recombines TRBV7-2 with TRBJ2-7; TCRdb returns TRBD2, unconfirmable since there is no DNA. This CDR3 has 14 amino acids. Looked up from germline, CDR1 is SGHTA and CDR2 is FQGNSA. The CDR3 loop reads CASSKGTPSYEQYF.

The chain has TRBV7-2 and TRBJ2-7; there is no DNA to check the TCRdb D call of TRBD2. The germline V gene has CDR1 SGHTA and CDR2 FQGNSA. CDR3 length: 15 amino acids. The CDR3: CASSLAGLATTEQYF.

Here the CDR3 reads CASSPQRGGHEQYF. The V gene is TRBV18, the J gene TRBJ2-7; TCRdb indicates TRBD2, and absent DNA this call remains unverified. The CDR3 runs 14 residues. Germline assignment: CDR1 KGHSH and CDR2 LQKENI.

The V gene is TRBV7-9, the J gene TRBJ1-6; as DNA is missing, the TRBD1 call by TCRdb cannot be tested. The length of the CDR3 is 14 residues. Germline CDR1 reads SEHNR; CDR2 reads FQNEAQ (reference sequence). CDR3 residues: CASSADRGSSPLHF.

V and J are TRBV3-1 and TRBJ2-7; TCRdb designates TRBD1, a call that cannot be tested without DNA. The CDR3 has 13 amino acids. Germline V CDR1 and CDR2: LGHDT, YNNKEL (reference sequence). CDR3 region: CASSPKWTLEQYF.

The V and J genes are TRBV20-1 and TRBJ1-1. The CDR3 extends over 13 amino acids. CDR1 and CDR2 (germline): DFQATT, SNEGSKA (reference sequence). CDR3 region: CSAAGILNTEAFF.

The genes are TRBV6-5 and TRBJ1-1; TCRdb names TRBD1, which stays unverified in the absence of DNA. Germline lookup yields CDR1 MNHEY and CDR2 SVGAGI. CDR3 length: 15 residues. The CDR3 region is CASSYSGAKNTEAFF.

This rearrangement joins TRBV5-1 to TRBJ2-7; TCRdb indicates TRBD2, and absent DNA this call remains unverified. The CDR3 totals 13 residues. The germline V gene encodes CDR1 SGHRS and CDR2 YFSETQ. The CDR3 reads CASAEGLAGVKYF.

V usage is TRBV7-8 and J usage is TRBJ2-7; TCRdb calls TRBD1, which cannot be checked without DNA. The germline CDR1 and CDR2 sequences are SGHVS and FQNEAQ. The CDR3 sequence is 15 residues long. The CDR3 here is CASSLGLVGAYEQYF.

CDR3: CSARDPTTDTQYF. V is TRBV20-1 and J is TRBJ2-3. Germline V gene data show CDR1 as DFQATT and CDR2 as SNEGSKA (reference sequence). This CDR3 spans 13 amino acids.

This chain links TRBV6-5 with TRBJ1-5; TCRdb's D gene call, TRBD1, goes unchecked for lack of DNA. Germline lookup yields CDR1 MNHEY and CDR2 SVGAGI. This CDR3 is built from 17 residues. The CDR3 is CASSYSNSGAGNQPQHF.

This chain links TRBV5-1 with TRBJ2-3. The CDR3 covers 14 residues. The germline gives CDR1 SGHRS, CDR2 YFSETQ. The CDR3 reads CASSLDQGTDTQYF. Looking up the rest from reference TRBV5-1 and TRBJ2-3 gives the full variable domain: KAGVTQTPRYLIKTRGQQVTLSCSPISGHRSVSWYQQTPGQGLQFLFEYFSETQRNKGNFPGRFSGRQFSNSRSEMNVSTLELGDSALYLCASSLDQGTDTQYFGPGTRLTVL.

J is TRBJ2-3 and V is TRBV7-2; the D call of TRBD1 rests on TCRdb alone, since no DNA is present to check it. This CDR3 comprises 15 residues. Germline CDR1 is SGHTA and CDR2 is FQGNSA. The chain's CDR3 is CASGPPWLATDTQYF.

The chain uses TRBV12-3 or TRBV12-4 and TRBJ2-3; the TCRdb call, TRBD1, lacks DNA for checking. This CDR3 region has 14 residues. CDR3 amino acids: CASSFARSPDTQYF.

This chain joins TRBV7-9 and TRBJ1-5. The V gene's germline CDR1 is SEHNR and CDR2 FQNEAQ (reference sequence). CDR3 length equals 13 residues. CDR3 residues: CASSLEYLPGLHF.

The chain carries TRBV6-2 or TRBV6-3 and TRBJ2-3. CDR3 length: 14 amino acids. Germline loops: CDR1 MNHEY, CDR2 SVGEGT. The CDR3 sequence is CASQDGPSTDTQYF.

This chain joins TRBV25-1 and TRBJ1-1. The CDR3 runs to 14 residues. The germline CDR1 and CDR2 sequences are MGHDK and SYGVNS. CDR3 region: CASSGGGHSTEAFF.

The CDR3 loop reads CASSYGTEFHSNQPQHF. The chain recombines TRBV12-3 or TRBV12-4 with TRBJ1-5; the D call of TRBD1 rests on TCRdb alone, since no DNA is present to check it. The length of the CDR3 is 17 residues.

The chain couples TRBV4-3 to TRBJ2-7; TCRdb designates TRBD1, a call that cannot be tested without DNA. Germline V gene data show CDR1 as LGHNA and CDR2 as YSLEER. This CDR3 region has 15 residues. Here the CDR3 reads CASSQGPEASYEQYF.

The chain joins TRBV20-1 to TRBJ2-5; without DNA, the TCRdb call of TRBD2 cannot be checked. CDR3 size: 15 residues. The V gene's germline CDR1 is DFQATT and CDR2 SNEGSKA (reference sequence). CDR3 sequence reads: CSASAGLSHLETQYF.

The chain is built from TRBV2 and TRBJ1-5. Germline CDR1 and CDR2: SNHLY and FYNNEI. The CDR3 is 14 residues long. The CDR3 here is CASRAGFGNQPQHF.

The gene calls are TRBV7-6 and TRBJ1-1. The germline gives CDR1 SGHVS, CDR2 FNYEAQ. This CDR3 is 15 amino acids long. Here the CDR3 reads CASSLAQTRNTEAFF.